Listed here are 4 T cell receptor beta chains from one sample, sequenced in a study of T-cell reconstitution after alpha-beta-depleted transplantation in children. Library preparation (for TCRbeta) was performed with unique molecular identifiers. TCRdb reanalysed the PCR reads using MiXCR and keeps one entry per CDR3 protein. The data hold approximately 350,000 distinct CDR3 sequences, with 10% to 15% observed a single time. The input for sequencing was PBMCs, taken from the stem cell graft. The receptors were gathered from a human donor who donated a stem cell graft to a child with Fanconi anemia.

V is TRBV7-6 and J is TRBJ1-6; D ambiguous. This CDR3 is 13 amino acids long. The germline V gene has CDR1 SGHVS and CDR2 FNYEAQ. V lost 5 bases, J lost 11 bases, and 13 bases lay in between. The DNA of the CDR3 is TGTGCCAGCAGCCCCGAGGGTGGGGCACCCCTCCACTTT. Amino acids: CASSPEGGAPLHF. The full variable domain, completed using reference TRBV7-6 and TRBJ1-6, is GAGVSQSPRYKVTKRGQDVALRCDPISGHVSLYWYRQALGQGPEFLTYFNYEAQQDKSGLPNDRFSAERPEGSISTLTIQRTEQRDSAMYRCASSPEGGAPLHFGNGTRLTVT.

This clonotype was observed a handful of times. The chain carries TRBV20-1 and TRBJ1-5; maybe TRBD1 (6 bases). The germline CDR1 and CDR2 sequences are DFQATT and SNEGSKA (reference sequence). The CDR3 sequence is 13 residues long. V lost 5 bases, J lost 2 bases, and 10 bases lay in between. The CDR3 loop reads CSAYSGGNQPQHF. The CDR3 region has the DNA TGCAGTGCTTACTCAGGGGGCAATCAGCCCCAGCATTTT.

The rearrangement joins TRBV3-1 to TRBJ1-4; TRBD1 matches at 9 bases. With V trimmed by 4 bases and J by 5 bases, 2 bases remained unmatched. Per the germline V gene, CDR1 is LGHDT and CDR2 is YNNKEL (reference sequence). The CDR3 is 14 residues long. CDR3 sequence: CASSRGQGNEKLFF. In DNA form, the CDR3 reads TGTGCCAGCAGCCGCGGACAGGGGAATGAAAAACTGTTTTTT.

There are many counts of this clonotype. The chain employs TRBV7-9 and TRBJ2-1; TRBD1 might be the D (6 bases). V was shortened by 11 bases and J by 4 bases, with 9 bases between the two germline ends. Germline CDR1 reads SEHNR; CDR2 reads FQNEAQ (reference sequence). This CDR3 contains 11 residues. The CDR3 region is CAQGSYNEQFF. The CDR3 DNA reads as TGTGCCCAGGGGAGTTACAATGAGCAGTTCTTC.